The rows below give T cell receptor beta chains drawn from one sample of a study of T cell responses to AZD1222 COVID-19 vaccine. Some clones are missing from TCRdb's copy, which holds only in-frame ones; the method was immunoSEQ multiplex PCR. There are approximately 110,000 clones in the sample; 88% occur only once, and 4% to 5.5% lies in the top ten. Sequencing was performed on peripheral blood, taken on day 0 of AZD1222 vaccination. Source of these receptors: an adult in good health. Each CDR3 is given with its conserved first and last residue. A D gene is named only where the DNA matches it firmly. Clone size is stated in some rows and not others, as once, few, many or a class when expanded.

>NA|TRBV6-5|TRBJ2-5|NA
TGTGCCAGCAGTTATACCAGGGTCCAAGAGACCCAGTACTTC
CASSYTRVQETQYF
>NA|TRBV18|TRBJ2-3|NA
TGTGCCAGCTCAGACACCCCCGGGGGCCCTAGCACAGATACGCAGTATTTT
CASSDTPGGPSTDTQYF
>TRBD2|TRBV7-9|TRBJ2-7|NA
TGTGCCAGCAGCTTAGGTGGGGGGGAAACCTACGAGCAGTACTTC
CASSLGGGETYEQYF
>NA|TRBV12-3/TRBV12-4|TRBJ2-5|NA
TGTGCCAGCAGTTTTGGCAGGAAAGAGACCCAGTACTTC
CASSFGRKETQYF
>NA|TRBV28|TRBJ2-7|NA
TGTGCCAGCAGCTCCCGGTTCGACGAGCAGTACTTC
CASSSRFDEQYF
>NA|TRBV10-3|TRBJ1-3|NA
TGTGCCATCAGCCCGGATCCTAAGGGAAACACCATATATTTT
CAISPDPKGNTIYF
>TRBD1|TRBV10-3|TRBJ1-1|once
TGTGCCATCAGGACAGGGGCATCGAACACTGAAGCTTTCTTT
CAIRTGASNTEAFF
>TRBD2|TRBV7-9|TRBJ2-1|once
TGTGCCAGCAGTCCTACGGGGCGGGGGGCTAGCAATGAGCAGTTCTTC
CASSPTGRGASNEQFF
>NA|TRBV6-5|TRBJ2-7|NA
TGTGCCAGCAGTTACGGGGGTCGGAGCTCCTACGAGCAGTACTTC
CASSYGGRSSYEQYF
>TRBD1|TRBV7-3|TRBJ1-1|NA
TGTGCCAGCAGCTTGGGAACAGGGGGCACCGCTGAAGCTTTCTTT
CASSLGTGGTAEAFF
>TRBD1|TRBV7-2|TRBJ1-2|once
TGTGCCAGCAGGCAGGGACAGGGACAGGGCTACACCTTC
CASRQGQGQGYTF
>NA|TRBV4-2|TRBJ2-2|NA
TGTGCCAGCAGCCAGCTCGGGAGTTCGGACACCGGGGAGCTGTTTTTT
CASSQLGSSDTGELFF
>TRBD2|TRBV5-5|TRBJ2-7|NA
TGTGCCAGCAGCTTGGGGACTAGCGGGGCCTACGAGCAGTACTTC
CASSLGTSGAYEQYF
>NA|TRBV12-3/TRBV12-4|TRBJ1-1|once
TGTGCCAGCCGGTTCGTGAACACTGAAGCTTTCTTT
CASRFVNTEAFF
>TRBD2|TRBV7-3|TRBJ2-7|NA
TGTGCCAGCAGCCCCCGGCGGGGGGCTCGAGAGCAGTACTTC
CASSPRRGAREQYF
>TRBD1|TRBV7-2|TRBJ1-6|NA
TGTGCCAGCAGCGTCACAGGGGTATCACCCCTCCACTTT
CASSVTGVSPLHF
>NA|TRBV18|TRBJ2-7|NA
TGTGCCAGCTCACCACCGGCAGGGTCCTCCTACGAGCAGTACTTC
CASSPPAGSSYEQYF
>TRBD1|TRBV5-5|TRBJ1-4|NA
TGTGCCAGCAGTCCTACTACTTCCGGGACAGAAAATGAAAAACTGTTTTTT
CASSPTTSGTENEKLFF
>NA|TRBV5-6|TRBJ1-1|once
TGTGCCAGCAGCTGGGAGGGGGATGCTTTCTTT
CASSWEGDAFF
>TRBD1|TRBV19|TRBJ1-5|NA
TGTGCCAGTCGCCAGGGGGAAGGGGATCAGCCCCAGCATTTT
CASRQGEGDQPQHF
>TRBD1|TRBV7-2|TRBJ2-7|NA
TGTGCCAGCAGCTTAGGGCAGGGGGCGTTTGAGCAGTACTTC
CASSLGQGAFEQYF
>TRBD1|TRBV29-1|TRBJ1-4|NA
TGCAGCGTTGCCGGGACAGGGGGCAATGAAAAACTGTTTTTT
CSVAGTGGNEKLFF
>NA|TRBV18|TRBJ1-6|NA
TGTGCCAGCTCACCCAGGCCCGGAACCGATTCACCCCTCCACTTT
CASSPRPGTDSPLHF
>NA|TRBV19|TRBJ1-5|few
TGTGCCAGTAGTACGGACAGTCTCAATCAGCCCCAGCATTTT
CASSTDSLNQPQHF
>NA|TRBV6-2/TRBV6-3|TRBJ1-1|once
TGTGCCAGCAGTTACGCGGTTCTGAACACTGAAGCTTTCTTT
CASSYAVLNTEAFF
>NA|TRBV15|TRBJ1-1|NA
TGTGCCACCAGCAGAGATTACAGGGAGGCTGCTTTCTTT
CATSRDYREAAFF
>TRBD1|TRBV5-6|TRBJ1-2|few
TGTGCCAGCAGCCCTAGCTTGGGGCGGACAGGTGGTTATGGCTACACCTTC
CASSPSLGRTGGYGYTF
>NA|TRBV27|TRBJ1-4|once
TGTGCCAGCAGTTCCAACCGGGACGGAAATGAAAAACTGTTTTTT
CASSSNRDGNEKLFF